The source of this T cell receptor (beta chain) is a study of cytotoxic CD8 clonotypes in ibrutinib-treated CLL. Study summary: Partial responses numbered roughly 25 and complete responses 2; after a median around 70 months, roughly 15 stayed remitted and approximately twelve progressed.

A remark on this clone: The antigen is not known.

V lost 7 bases and J lost 2, with 18 bases in between. Germline assignment: CDR1 MDHEN and CDR2 SYDVKM. The CDR3 runs 15 residues. Whole-study results and caveats: Age-matched healthy donor levels were exceeded by baseline clonality, which tracked circulating CD8+ T-cell counts. Clonality was elevated at ibrutinib response and had returned toward baseline at progression.

Sequencing was designed to attain a depth spanning 1 in 200,000 to 1 in 1 million T cells. Some clones are missing from TCRdb's copy, which holds only in-frame ones; the method was immunoSEQ multiplex PCR. The table records 150,000 to 200,000 clones, about 80% of them present only once. The sequences come from PBMCs, collected after 12 months of ibrutinib treatment. The sequence was obtained from a human donor with chronic lymphocytic leukemia. The V and J genes are TRBV28 and TRBJ2-7; tentative D call: TRBD1 (6 bases). The CDR3 is CASNLARGSTYEQYF. The CDR3 region has the DNA TGTGCCAGCAATCTTGCCAGGGGAAGCACCTACGAGCAGTACTTC.